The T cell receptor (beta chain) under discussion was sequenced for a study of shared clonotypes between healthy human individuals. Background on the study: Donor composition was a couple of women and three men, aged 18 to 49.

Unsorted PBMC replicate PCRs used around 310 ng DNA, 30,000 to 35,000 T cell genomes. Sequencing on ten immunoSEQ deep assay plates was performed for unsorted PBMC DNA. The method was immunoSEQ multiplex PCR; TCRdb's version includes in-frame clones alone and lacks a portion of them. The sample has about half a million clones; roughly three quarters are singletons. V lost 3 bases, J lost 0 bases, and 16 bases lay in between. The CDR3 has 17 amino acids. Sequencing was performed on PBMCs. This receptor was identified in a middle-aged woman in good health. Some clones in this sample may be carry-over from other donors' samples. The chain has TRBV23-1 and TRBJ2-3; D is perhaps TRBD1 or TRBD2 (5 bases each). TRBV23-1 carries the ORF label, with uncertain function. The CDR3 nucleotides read TGCGCCAGCAGTCACAGGGAGCCAAACTCTAGCACAGATACGCAGTATTTT. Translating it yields CASSHREPNSSTDTQYF.